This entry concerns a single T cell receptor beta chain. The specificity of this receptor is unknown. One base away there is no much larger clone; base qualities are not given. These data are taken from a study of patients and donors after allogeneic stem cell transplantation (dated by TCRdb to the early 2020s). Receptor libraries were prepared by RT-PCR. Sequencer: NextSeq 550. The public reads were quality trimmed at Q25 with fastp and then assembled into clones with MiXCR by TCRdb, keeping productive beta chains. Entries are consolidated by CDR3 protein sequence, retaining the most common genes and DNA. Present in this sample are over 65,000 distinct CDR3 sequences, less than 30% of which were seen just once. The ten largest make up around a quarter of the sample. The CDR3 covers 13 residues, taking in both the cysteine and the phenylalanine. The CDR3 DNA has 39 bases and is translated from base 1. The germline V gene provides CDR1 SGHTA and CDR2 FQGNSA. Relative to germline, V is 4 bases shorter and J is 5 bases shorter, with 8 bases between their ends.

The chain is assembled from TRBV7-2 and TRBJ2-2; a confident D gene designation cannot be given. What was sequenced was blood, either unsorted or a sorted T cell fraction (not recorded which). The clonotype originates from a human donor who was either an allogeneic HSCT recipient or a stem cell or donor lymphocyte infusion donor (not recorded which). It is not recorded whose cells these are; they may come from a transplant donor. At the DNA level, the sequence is TGTGCCAGCAGCTCCCTGCGGACCGGGGAGCTGTTTTTT. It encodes CASSSLRTGELFF.